Detailed here is one TCR beta chain. Its antigen is unknown. Sequenced by immunoSEQ multiplex PCR; TCRdb stores in-frame clones only, minus some. The sample records over 100,000 clones, about nine tenths being singletons. This entry is derived from a study of T cell responses to AZD1222 COVID-19 vaccine. Background on the study: Timing groups of about 4 and about 12 weeks for second doses were pooled. General observations from the study: Two doses of AZD1222 preceded a rise in Spike-specific TCR breadth and depth.

CDR1 SGHTA and CDR2 FQGNSA come from the germline V gene. V lost 6 bases and J 5 bases, leaving 17 bases between the germline ends. The CDR3 has 14 amino acids. V usage is TRBV7-2 and J usage is TRBJ2-7, with D maybe TRBD1 (5 bases). This receptor was identified in an adult in good health. Sample: peripheral blood, taken on day 0 of AZD1222 vaccination. The CDR3 reads CASRDGRGTHEQYF. The CDR3 region has the DNA TGTGCCAGCAGGGACGGTAGGGGCACCCACGAGCAGTACTTC.